Following are 22 T cell receptor beta chains from one sample sequenced in a study of glioma-infiltrating T cells. The iRepertoire nested amplicon-rescue multiplex PCR amplified TCR alpha and beta CDR3s from RNA. TCRdb re-called the multiplex PCR reads with MiXCR, one entry per CDR3 protein. The data show 84,000 or so distinct CDR3 sequences, less than 30% seen once. The sequencing sample was made of glioma tissue, nonneoplastic brain tissue, or PBMCs (not recorded which). These receptors all stem from a human donor with low-grade glioma or glioblastoma, undergoing nonglioma brain surgery, or in good health (not recorded which).

Ten or more counts support this clonotype. The J gene is TRBJ1-5, the V gene TRBV28; D unresolved. CDR3 length: 15 amino acids. V dropped 6 bases and J dropped 0 bases, with 12 bases sitting between them. Per the germline V gene, CDR1 is MDHEN and CDR2 is SYDVKM. The CDR3, as DNA: TGTGCCAGCAGCCCAGGCACCTATAGCAATCAGCCCCAGCATTTT. This translates into CASSPGTYSNQPQHF.

The rearrangement uses TRBV29-1 and TRBJ1-2, with 10 bases that match TRBD1. This CDR3 spans 16 amino acids. Germline V gene data show CDR1 as SQVTM and CDR2 as ANQGSEA. The V segment lost 0 bases and the J segment 4 bases; nucleotides outside the gene matches: 8. CDR3 DNA: TGCAGCGTTGAAGATACTGGGACAGGGGCCATCTATGGCTACACCTTC. This encodes CSVEDTGTGAIYGYTF.

This clonotype has just one count. The chain couples TRBV29-1 to TRBJ1-2; TRBD1 aligns across 11 bases. The germline V gene has CDR1 SQVTM and CDR2 ANQGSEA. CDR3 length: 12 residues. V shed 3 bases and J 12 bases; nucleotides not matched to a gene: 6. The CDR3 here is CSVEGQGGGHTF. CDR3 DNA: TGCAGCGTTGAGGGACAGGGGGGGGGCCACACCTTC.

This clonotype was seen at least ten times. This chain joins TRBV27 and TRBJ2-1; D remains unclear. This CDR3 has 15 amino acids. Germline assignment: CDR1 MNHEY and CDR2 SMNVEV (reference sequence). Trimming stripped 7 bases from V and 10 bases from J, with 23 bases between. CDR3: CASTLNRASPKEQFF. In DNA form, the CDR3 reads TGTGCCAGCACCCTTAATCGGGCTTCCCCTAAGGAGCAGTTCTTC.

In this sample, this clonotype turned up a few times. This chain connects TRBV5-1 to TRBJ2-2; D not resolved. The CDR3 sequence is 14 residues long. The V and J ends lost 4 bases and 2 bases respectively, with 9 bases between them. The germline V gene has CDR1 SGHRS and CDR2 YFSETQ. CDR3 in amino acids: CASSNGRNTGELFF. CDR3 DNA: TGCGCCAGCAGCAATGGACGAAACACCGGGGAGCTGTTTTTT.

This clonotype is medium-sized by share. The chain is built from TRBV27 and TRBJ1-1, with D perhaps TRBD1 (6 bases). There are 15 residues in the CDR3. CDR1 and CDR2 from the germline V gene are MNHEY and SMNVEV (reference sequence). Trimming left V 8 bases short and J 4 bases short, with 20 bases between. DNA for the CDR3: TGTGCCAGCCAAAATACCGGGGGCGGTGGCACTGAAGCTTTCTTT. This sequence encodes CASQNTGGGGTEAFF.

This clonotype was detected many times. The chain has TRBV10-2 and TRBJ1-5; 12 positions match TRBD1. CDR3 length equals 16 residues. Germline V gene data show CDR1 as WSHSY and CDR2 as SAAADI. J was trimmed by 7 bases and V by 6 bases; bases with no gene match: 10. The CDR3 coding sequence is TGCGCCAGCAGCCTCAAGGGACAGGGGGCTCAACAGCCCCAGCATTTT. Its translation: CASSLKGQGAQQPQHF.

This clonotype was recorded at least ten times. The gene calls are TRBV4-1 and TRBJ2-3, with 11 bases lining up with TRBD1. The CDR3 length is 17 residues. The germline CDR1 and CDR2 sequences are MGHRA and YSYEKL. The trim removed 0 bases at V and 0 bases at J, leaving 2 bases unmatched. This chain's CDR3 is CASSQEGTGGSTDTQYF. For the CDR3, the DNA is TGCGCCAGCAGCCAAGAGGGGACAGGGGGGAGCACAGATACGCAGTATTTT.

This sequence joins TRBV7-9 and TRBJ2-3, with a weak D call TRBD1 (6 bases). CDR3 length: 15 residues. Per the germline V gene, CDR1 is SEHNR and CDR2 is FQNEAQ (reference sequence). Between the trimmed V and J ends, which lost 2 bases and 1 base, there was a span of 10 bases. CDR3 sequence reads: CASSLTGLGTDTQYF. The CDR3 DNA reads TGTGCCAGCAGCTTAACAGGGCTGGGCACAGATACGCAGTATTTT.

In its sample, this clonotype was seen a few times. V and J are TRBV19 and TRBJ2-6, with 9 bases fitting TRBD1. This CDR3 region has 17 residues. Germline V gene lookup returns CDR1 LNHDA and CDR2 SQIVND (reference sequence). Losses at the gene ends were 10 bases for V and 2 bases for J; bases not matched to a gene: 12. The CDR3 DNA follows: TGTGCCACCGCCCCCGGGACAGGGAATCCTGGGGCCAACGTCCTGACTTTC. Amino acids: CATAPGTGNPGANVLTF.

Concerning this clonotype: Its ends do not fully match the called genes, so a read error is possible. V usage is TRBV10-1 and J usage is TRBJ2-7; TRBD2 might be the D (6 bases). CDR1 and CDR2 from the germline V gene are WNHNN and SYGVQD (reference sequence). The CDR3 consists of 15 residues. The DNA for the CDR3 is TGCACCAGCAGTGAGTCGGCGGTAGCGGTCTACGAGAAGTACTTC. Translated: CTSSESAVAVYEKYF.

This clonotype came up many times. The genes are TRBV20-1 and TRBJ2-7, with unresolved D. There are 16 residues in the CDR3. V dropped 4 bases and J dropped 6 bases, with 25 bases sitting between them. CDR1 is DFQATT, CDR2 SNEGSKA, per germline (reference sequence). CDR3 DNA: TGCAGTGCTAAACCCTCGGACGGCTCTCTACGTGGCGAGCAGTACTTC. This sequence encodes CSAKPSDGSLRGEQYF.

In this sample, this clonotype turned up many times. The chain uses TRBV2 and TRBJ1-1, with TRBD1 identical over 9 bases. J gave up 6 bases and V 8 bases, and 10 bases lay outside the gene matches. Looked up from germline, CDR1 is SNHLY and CDR2 is FYNNEI. CDR3 length equals 14 residues. This CDR3 reads CASGRDRVSPEAFF. In DNA, the CDR3 is TGTGCCAGCGGCCGGGACAGGGTGTCCCCTGAAGCTTTCTTT. The full variable domain, completed using reference TRBV2 and TRBJ1-1, is EPEVTQTPSHQVTQMGQEVILRCVPISNHLYFYWYRQILGQKVEFLVSFYNNEISEKSEIFDDQFSVERPDGSNFTLKIRSTKLEDSAMYFCASGRDRVSPEAFFGQGTRLTVV.

This clonotype was seen only a few times. The DNA for the CDR3 is TGCGCCAGCAGTGAGCACAGGGCTCCCTACGAGCAGTACTTC. This translates into CASSEHRAPYEQYF. This sequence joins TRBV10-2 and TRBJ2-7, with D possibly TRBD1 on 6 matching bases. The CDR3 consists of 14 residues. The germline CDR1 and CDR2 sequences are WSHSY and SAAADI. Trimming cost V 2 bases and J 2 bases, with 10 bases left between them.

Comment on this clonotype: It may be a read error: a sequence one base away is much more abundant. This chain links TRBV4-1 with TRBJ1-1; D unclear. Germline CDR1 MGHRA, CDR2 YSYEKL. This CDR3 spans 17 amino acids. The CDR3 protein is CANSQDPRTLPNTEAFF. The CDR3 nucleotides are TGCGCCAACAGCCAAGACCCCAGGACCCTACCGAACACTGAAGCTTTCTTT.

This clonotype was recorded once. At one of its ends the junction is not consistent with the germline gene, which may arise from a read error. The rearrangement links TRBV19 to TRBJ1-5; D is ambiguous. Per the germline V gene, CDR1 is LNHDA and CDR2 is SQIVND (reference sequence). The CDR3 consists of 14 residues. In nucleotides, the CDR3 is TGCGCCAGTAGTATTCGGGGTAGCAATCAGCCCCAGCATTTT. Translation gives CASSIRGSNQPQHF.

This clonotype appeared many times. Since no conserved phenylalanine or tryptophan closes the CDR3, a read error is the likely cause. The DNA is left out, because the CDR3 cannot be placed on it with certainty; the CDR3 is given as TCRdb lists it. The J gene is TRBJ2-5, the V gene TRBV6-7; TRBD1, the table's D call, was not compared with the DNA. TRBV6-7 is annotated as an ORF whose role is uncertain. Termini included, the CDR3 measures 9 amino acids. This CDR3 is CASSRARAS.

There are many counts of this clonotype. V is TRBV20-1 and J is TRBJ1-6; 11 nucleotides match TRBD1. Per germline, CDR1 DFQATT and CDR2 SNEGSKA (reference sequence). CDR3 length equals 16 residues. V lost 5 bases and J lost 9; bases outside the gene matches: 12. The CDR3 here is CSAVGQGALGGSPLHF. The CDR3 DNA sequence: TGCAGTGCTGTCGGACAGGGGGCTTTGGGGGGTTCACCCCTCCACTTT.

This clonotype was detected many times. The V gene is TRBV6-1, the J gene TRBJ2-7, with D unclear. CDR1 and CDR2 (germline): MNHNS, SASEGT. The germline V and J ends were trimmed by 4 bases and 4 bases, with 11 bases remaining between them. There are 13 residues in the CDR3. The CDR3 reads CASSAPTRYEQYF. The CDR3 DNA reads as TGTGCCAGCAGTGCCCCGACGCGATACGAGCAGTACTTC.

This clonotype was seen a handful of times. V gene TRBV19 combines with J gene TRBJ1-5; 7 positions agree with TRBD1. V lost 3 bases, J lost 0 bases, and 5 bases stayed unmatched. Looked up from germline, CDR1 is LNHDA and CDR2 is SQIVND (reference sequence). The CDR3 consists of 16 residues. CDR3 protein: CASSIETGHSNQPQHF. CDR3 DNA sequence: TGTGCCAGTAGTATCGAGACAGGGCATAGCAATCAGCCCCAGCATTTT.

This CDR3 is CASSYTRKYGETQYF. The CDR3 DNA reads as TGTGCCAGCAGTTATACCAGGAAATATGGAGAGACCCAGTACTTC. The chain links TRBV6-1 to TRBJ2-5; D remains unclear. CDR3 size: 15 residues. V lost 5 bases and J lost 4, with 17 bases in between. CDR1 is MNHNS and CDR2 is SASEGT in the germline V gene.

The J gene is TRBJ2-3, the V gene TRBV18; the D is unclear. Germline CDR1 KGHSH, CDR2 LQKENI. The V end was cut by 5 bases, the J end by 0 bases, with 9 bases between. The CDR3 has 14 amino acids. CDR3 in DNA: TGTGCCAGCTCATTACAACATAGCACAGATACGCAGTATTTT. It yields the protein CASSLQHSTDTQYF.